This T cell receptor (beta chain) is from a study of human T cells and chemical hapten exposure. Germline V gene sequence: CDR1 SEHNR, CDR2 FQNEAQ (reference sequence). The CDR3 is 11 residues long. V was trimmed by 5 bases and J by 11 bases, leaving 12 bases between them. MiXCR, applied by TCRdb to the RACE reads, yields one record per CDR3 protein. Of about 13,000 distinct CDR3 sequences listed, over 15% are singletons. Time point here: patch test 1, 2 weeks after DPC sensitization. Treatment reported: therapeutic diphenylcyclopropenone sensitization with weekly scalp DPC. This receptor was taken from a woman between 25 and 40 years old with alopecia areata. Some clones in this sample may be carry-over from other donors' samples. The rearrangement links TRBV7-9 to TRBJ1-1, with a tentative D call TRBD1 (5 bases). Specimen: whole blood, collected in connection with sensitization to the hapten diphenylcyclopropenone (DPC). The CDR3 sequence is CASSQQGLAFF. The CDR3 bases are TGTGCCAGCAGCCAGCAGGGTTTGGCTTTCTTT.